These T cell receptor beta chains were read from a single sample in a study of neoadjuvant anti-PD-1 for oral cavity cancer. The method was immunoSEQ multiplex PCR; TCRdb's version includes in-frame clones alone and lacks a portion of them. The profile shows around 17,000 clones, 55% to 75% of them singletons. The specimen was PBMCs, collected before nivolumab (anti-PD-1) treatment. The receptors derive from a person aged 40 to 85 with oral cavity squamous cell carcinoma. CDR3s include the opening cysteine and the closing phenylalanine or tryptophan. The D gene is left open where the match is weak. Size is stated for part of the rows, as once, few or many counts, or as a class when the clone is expanded.

clone_size j_call d_call v_call cdr3_nt cdr3_aa
NA TRBJ2-2 NA TRBV4-1 TGCGCCAGCAGCCAAGATTCGCCCCGGTATTTTGCCGGGGAGCTGTTTTTT CASSQDSPRYFAGELFF
few TRBJ1-1 NA TRBV29-1 TGCAGCGCCTTATCGGGCGGCCCGAACACTGAAGCTTTCTTT CSALSGGPNTEAFF
few TRBJ1-2 NA TRBV9 TGTGCCAGCAGCGTAGCGGGGGTGGATGGCTACACCTTC CASSVAGVDGYTF
NA TRBJ2-7 NA TRBV5-6 TGTGCCAGCAGCAAAGGAGAGGCGTACGAGCAGTACTTC CASSKGEAYEQYF
NA TRBJ2-3 NA TRBV20-1 TGCAGTGCTAGCGGGGCAAATACGCAGTATTTT CSASGANTQYF
NA TRBJ2-5 NA TRBV9 TGTGCCAGCAGCGTAGGGGGGAGAGGGCGGAATCAAGAGACCCAGTACTTC CASSVGGRGRNQETQYF
once TRBJ1-5 NA TRBV27 TGTGCCAGCAGTTCACAGGGAGCGAGTCAGCCCCAGCATTTT CASSSQGASQPQHF
NA TRBJ2-1 TRBD2 TRBV10-3 TGTGCCATCAGTGAGGTGACTAGCGGGGGAAATGAGCAGTTCTTC CAISEVTSGGNEQFF
few TRBJ2-1 NA TRBV14 TGTGCCAGCAGCCTCTTGCTGGGTGAGCAGTTCTTC CASSLLLGEQFF
NA TRBJ2-5 NA TRBV2 TGTGCCAGCAGACCCCAGGGGATTGGGGAGACCCAGTACTTC CASRPQGIGETQYF
NA TRBJ1-1 TRBD1 TRBV6-1 TGTGCCAGCAGCCCAATGACAGGGGCGGGTGAAGCTTTCTTT CASSPMTGAGEAFF
NA TRBJ2-7 TRBD2 TRBV6-6 TGTGCCAGCATTCCCGGGACTAGCGACTACGAGCAGTACTTC CASIPGTSDYEQYF
NA TRBJ1-5 NA TRBV7-9 TGTGCCAGCGGGGGACCGATCTCCAATCAGCCCCAGCATTTT CASGGPISNQPQHF
few TRBJ2-7 NA TRBV10-3 TGTGCCATCAGTGAGTCTCCTCTAGAGTCGGGGTACGAGCAGTACTTC CAISESPLESGYEQYF
NA TRBJ2-1 NA TRBV30 TGTGCCTGGAGGGGTCGGGGCTCCTACAATGAGCAGTTCTTC CAWRGRGSYNEQFF
NA TRBJ1-5 TRBD1 TRBV30 TGTGCCTGGAGTCAGGGTACAGGGGGCTCTGATTCCAATCAGCCCCAGCATTTT CAWSQGTGGSDSNQPQHF
NA TRBJ2-5 NA TRBV25-1 TGTGCCAGCAGTGGGGGACTTCAAGAGACCCAGTACTTC CASSGGLQETQYF
medium-sized TRBJ1-1 NA TRBV19 TGTGCCAGCCATGGGGCCGAAGTACACCTCCCTGAAGCTTTCTTT CASHGAEVHLPEAFF
few TRBJ1-4 NA TRBV4-2 TGTGCCAGCAGCCAAGTTGGTGGGAATGAAAAACTGTTTTTT CASSQVGGNEKLFF
NA TRBJ2-2 NA TRBV2 TGTGCCAGCGGCAACGGAGCGTACACCGGGGAGCTGTTTTTT CASGNGAYTGELFF
NA TRBJ2-3 TRBD2 TRBV29-1 TGCAGCGTTGCTCCGCGGGAGGGGTTCACAGATACGCAGTATTTT CSVAPREGFTDTQYF
NA TRBJ2-1 TRBD2 TRBV7-2 TGTGCCAGCAGCCCGACTAGCGGAGGGTACAATGAGCAGTTCTTC CASSPTSGGYNEQFF
once TRBJ2-7 NA TRBV5-8 TGTGCCAGCAGCCCTGCGTTCGAGCAGTACTTC CASSPAFEQYF
NA TRBJ1-5 NA TRBV6-4 TGTGCCAGCACCCACCGGGCCTCATATCAGCCCCAGCATTTT CASTHRASYQPQHF
few TRBJ2-7 TRBD1 TRBV4-1 TGCGCCAGCAGCCAAGATCAGGGGGCGGTAAGTCGGCAGTACTTC CASSQDQGAVSRQYF
NA TRBJ2-7 TRBD1 TRBV6-5 TGTGCCAGCAGCCGTCAGAGAGGCCGGGACAGGAACTACTTC CASSRQRGRDRNYF
once TRBJ2-2 TRBD1 TRBV7-3 TGTGCCAGCAGCTCAGACAGGGTTGGGACCGGGGAGCTGTTTTTT CASSSDRVGTGELFF
NA TRBJ2-3 NA TRBV21-1 TGTGCCAGCAGTGCGACCTGGACAGGAATCAATACAGATACGCAGTATTTT CASSATWTGINTDTQYF
NA TRBJ2-3 NA TRBV7-2 TGTGCCAGCAGCTTACAGGGAGGCACAGATACGCAGTATTTT CASSLQGGTDTQYF
NA TRBJ1-1 NA TRBV29-1 TGCAGCGTGTTTTGGGGCCTAAGGAACACTGAAGCTTTCTTT CSVFWGLRNTEAFF
NA TRBJ1-1 TRBD1 TRBV29-1 TGCAGTTGCCGGACAGGGATGGTTGAAGCTTTCTTT CSCRTGMVEAFF
few TRBJ2-2 NA TRBV7-6 TGTGCCAGCAGCTTAGAAAGCACCGGGGAGCTGTTTTTT CASSLESTGELFF
NA TRBJ2-7 TRBD2 TRBV7-9 TGTGCCAGCAGCTTTGGGACTAGGGTTTACGAGCAGTACTTC CASSFGTRVYEQYF
NA TRBJ2-2 NA TRBV10-3 TGTGCCATCAGTGAGTTGGTAGGATCAGGGGAGCTGTTTTTT CAISELVGSGELFF
NA TRBJ2-1 NA TRBV5-4 TGTGCCAGCAGCTTGGCCCAGGGTCAGGAGCAGTTCTTC CASSLAQGQEQFF
NA TRBJ2-7 NA TRBV30 TGTGCCTGGAGTGTACGCAACGAGCAGTACTTC CAWSVRNEQYF
NA TRBJ2-3 TRBD2 TRBV5-4 TGTGCCAGCAGCTTTACTAGCGGGAGCACAGATACGCAGTATTTT CASSFTSGSTDTQYF
NA TRBJ2-3 NA TRBV7-6 TGTGCCAGCAGCTTATTGGGCGCGCCAAACACAGATACGCAGTATTTT CASSLLGAPNTDTQYF
NA TRBJ1-1 NA TRBV6-5 TGTGCCAGCAGTTACTCGCCAACGTTAAACACTGAAGCTTTCTTT CASSYSPTLNTEAFF
NA TRBJ2-1 TRBD2 TRBV29-1 TGCAGCGTTGAACGGCTAGCGGCGAACAATGAGCAGTTCTTC CSVERLAANNEQFF
NA TRBJ2-1 TRBD2 TRBV4-1 TGCGCCAGCAGCCGTTATGCGGGACTAGCGGGAGTCAATGAGCAGTTCTTC CASSRYAGLAGVNEQFF
NA TRBJ2-7 NA TRBV7-9 TGTGCCAGCAGCTTAGGAGTTGGAGGGAACGAGCAGTACTTC CASSLGVGGNEQYF
few TRBJ1-1 NA TRBV5-1 TGCGCCAGCAGCTTGGCCTCCTCAGGGACTGAAGCTTTCTTT CASSLASSGTEAFF
NA TRBJ2-1 TRBD1 TRBV5-1 TGCGCCAGCAGCCTTACCGGGACAGCCTTCTACAATGAGCAGTTCTTC CASSLTGTAFYNEQFF
few TRBJ1-2 TRBD1 TRBV6-5 TGTGCCAGCAGATGGAGGGGGCGAACTAACTATGGCTACACCTTC CASRWRGRTNYGYTF
NA TRBJ2-2 TRBD1 TRBV27 TGTGCCAGCCCCGGGACAGGGCGCACCGGGGAGCTGTTTTTT CASPGTGRTGELFF
NA TRBJ2-1 NA TRBV30 TGTGCCTGGACTAGTGGGTTTGGATACAATGAGCAGTTCTTC CAWTSGFGYNEQFF
NA TRBJ2-1 NA TRBV30 TGTGCCTGGAGTGTACGAGGGACGGGAATCTCCAATGAGCAGTTCTTC CAWSVRGTGISNEQFF
NA TRBJ2-2 NA TRBV2 TGTGCCAGCAGTGTCGTGAACACCGGGGAGCTGTTTTTT CASSVVNTGELFF
NA TRBJ2-7 NA TRBV2 TGTGCCAGCCTCCGGGAACCTTCCTACGAGCAGTACTTC CASLREPSYEQYF
NA TRBJ2-5 TRBD1 TRBV5-1 TGCGCCAGCAGCTCACAGGGGGTGTCTGAAGAGACCCAGTACTTC CASSSQGVSEETQYF
few TRBJ2-2 TRBD2 TRBV28 TGTGCCAGCAGGGATCCAGCGGGAGGAGGCGGGGAGCTGTTTTTT CASRDPAGGGGELFF
NA TRBJ2-5 TRBD2 TRBV5-1 TGCGCCAGCAGGCTAGCGGGAGGAACGTACCAAGAGACCCAGTACTTC CASRLAGGTYQETQYF